One sample yielded the 10 T cell receptor beta chains listed below, sequenced in a study of Graves' ophthalmopathy and Graves' hyperthyroidism. Amplification of the TCR beta CDR3 regions used RNA transcripts (as template). HTBI primers served in a first-round RT-PCR, which a second-round multiplex PCR followed. One entry per CDR3 protein, called by TCRdb with MiXCR from the multiplex PCR reads. The data contain about 740,000 distinct CDR3 sequences, roughly two fifths of them singletons. The sequenced sample consisted of peripheral blood. The receptors were gathered from an adult man with Graves' ophthalmopathy.

This clonotype has just a few counts. The chain carries TRBV7-9 and TRBJ1-5; D perhaps matches TRBD1 (6 bases). V was pared by 6 bases and J by 0 bases, with 24 bases between. This CDR3 region has 19 residues. CDR1 SEHNR and CDR2 FQNEAQ come from the germline V gene (reference sequence). The CDR3 loop reads CASSPGVAGDWDSNQPQHF. CDR3 coding DNA: TGTGCCAGCAGTCCAGGGGTGGCAGGGGATTGGGATAGCAATCAGCCCCAGCATTTT.

This clonotype was detected many times. The genes are TRBV19 and TRBJ2-7, with TRBD1 identical over 8 bases. This CDR3 comprises 15 residues. Germline CDR1 reads LNHDA; CDR2 reads SQIVND (reference sequence). Losses at the gene ends were 6 bases for V and 2 bases for J; bases not matched to a gene: 9. CDR3 region: CASSPSGTGTYEQYF. The CDR3 DNA sequence: TGTGCCAGTAGCCCCTCCGGGACAGGCACCTACGAGCAGTACTTC.

This sequence joins TRBV10-2 and TRBJ1-5; D is unresolved. The germline V and J ends were trimmed by 6 bases and 2 bases, with 17 bases remaining between them. CDR3 size: 16 residues. Germline V gene lookup returns CDR1 WSHSY and CDR2 SAAADI. This CDR3 is CASSQEGTTGNQPQHF. The CDR3 coding sequence is TGCGCCAGCAGCCAAGAGGGAACGACCGGCAATCAGCCCCAGCATTTT.

This clonotype was counted only a few times. The chain joins TRBV25-1 to TRBJ2-2; D possibly uses TRBD1 or TRBD2 (5 bases each). V was pared by 8 bases and J by 5 bases, with 15 bases between. This CDR3 contains 14 residues. Germline CDR1 reads MGHDK; CDR2 reads SYGVNS. DNA for the CDR3: TGTGCCAGCCGTACAGGATCGGGAACCGGGGAGCTGTTTTTT. Translation: CASRTGSGTGELFF. The full variable domain, rest sourced from reference TRBV25-1 and TRBJ2-2, is EADIYQTPRYLVIGTGKKITLECSQTMGHDKMYWYQQDPGMELHLIHYSYGVNSTEKGDLSSESTVSRIRTEHFPLTLESARPSHTSQYLCASRTGSGTGELFFGEGSRLTVL.

The chain employs TRBV3-1 and TRBJ2-7, with 9 bases that match TRBD1. Unmatched junction bases numbered 13, after V lost 1 base and J lost 3 bases. The CDR3 runs 18 residues. Germline CDR1 reads LGHDT; CDR2 reads YNNKEL (reference sequence). CDR3 nucleotide sequence: TGTGCCAGCAGCCAAGGAGCTTCTTTGGGACAGGGCCTCTACGAGCAGTACTTC. Protein product: CASSQGASLGQGLYEQYF.

This clonotype was observed many times. The chain employs TRBV7-3 and TRBJ2-2; unclear D gene. The CDR3 covers 14 residues. In germline, CDR1 is SGHTA, CDR2 FQGTGA. Trimming removed 5 bases from V and 2 bases from J, with 9 bases in between. CDR3: CASSPTVNTGELFF. In nucleotides, the CDR3 is TGTGCCAGCAGCCCGACGGTCAACACCGGGGAGCTGTTTTTT.

About this clonotype itself: This may be a read error, as it is one base from a much larger clone. The V and J genes are TRBV6-1 and TRBJ1-2; a weak D match, TRBD1 (5 bases). Germline V CDR1 and CDR2: MNHNS, SASEGT. V lost 6 bases and J 6 bases, leaving 17 bases between the germline ends. The CDR3 consists of 14 residues. CDR3 in amino acids: CASRAGTSANGYTF. As DNA, the CDR3 is TGTGCCAGCAGAGCCGGGACCTCTGCGAATGGCTACACCTTC.

The chain carries TRBV29-1 and TRBJ2-6; possible D gene TRBD2, 5 bases. Trimming took off 0 bases at V and 0 bases at J, with 15 bases between the two ends. Per the germline V gene, CDR1 is SQVTM and CDR2 is ANQGSEA. CDR3 length: 18 residues. CDR3 nucleotides: TGCAGCGTTGAAGATAGTCCCCTAGCCCTCTCTGGGGCCAACGTCCTGACTTTC. Translation gives CSVEDSPLALSGANVLTF. Variable domain in full (rest from reference TRBV29-1 and TRBJ2-6): SAVISQKPSRDICQRGTSLTIQCQVDSQVTMMFWYRQQPGQSLTLIATANQGSEATYESGFVIDKFPISRPNLTFSTLTVSNMSPEDSSIYLCSVEDSPLALSGANVLTFGAGSRLTVL.

This clonotype was counted many times. Being one base from a much bigger clone, this may be a read error. The chain joins TRBV7-2 to TRBJ2-7; a weak D match, TRBD2 (5 bases). V lost 5 bases, J lost 5 bases, and 13 bases lay in between. Per germline, CDR1 SGHTA and CDR2 FQGNSA. The CDR3 runs 13 residues. DNA of the CDR3: TGTGCCAGCAGCCCGGACTGGGGAAACGAGCAGTACTTC. Amino acid sequence: CASSPDWGNEQYF.

The V and J genes are TRBV11-2 and TRBJ2-7; D is tentatively TRBD1 or TRBD2 (5 bases each). V was cut by 5 bases and J by 2 bases, with 10 bases left in between. CDR1 is SGHAT and CDR2 is FQNNGV in the germline V gene. CDR3 size: 13 residues. The CDR3 region is CASSGTVAYEQYF. The DNA for the CDR3 is TGTGCCAGCAGCGGGACCGTGGCCTACGAGCAGTACTTC.